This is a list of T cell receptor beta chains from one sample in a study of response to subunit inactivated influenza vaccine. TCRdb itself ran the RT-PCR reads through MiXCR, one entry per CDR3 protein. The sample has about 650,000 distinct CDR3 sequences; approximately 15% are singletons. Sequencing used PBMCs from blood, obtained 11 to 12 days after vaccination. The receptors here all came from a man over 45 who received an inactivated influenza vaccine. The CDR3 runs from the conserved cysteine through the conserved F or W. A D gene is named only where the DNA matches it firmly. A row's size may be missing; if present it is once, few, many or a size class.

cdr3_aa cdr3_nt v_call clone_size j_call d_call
CASKLGAGGNNEQFF TGTGCCAGCAAGCTCGGGGCGGGGGGGAACAATGAGCAGTTCTTC TRBV6-2/TRBV6-3 few TRBJ2-1 TRBD2
CASSFTRDRALYEQFF TGTGCCAGCAGCTTTACCCGGGACAGGGCTTTATATGAGCAGTTCTTC TRBV7-2 - TRBJ2-1 TRBD1
CSARQGVSYNEQFF TGCAGTGCTCGACAGGGGGTCTCCTACAATGAGCAGTTCTTC TRBV20-1 - TRBJ2-1 TRBD1
CASSPGTVENIQYF TGTGCCAGCTCACCCGGGACAGTGGAAAACATTCAGTACTTC TRBV18 few TRBJ2-4 TRBD1
CASSTSGTGPYNEQFF TGTGCCAGCAGCACTAGTGGGACAGGACCATACAATGAGCAGTTCTTC TRBV6-1 many TRBJ2-1 TRBD1
CASSLAQLAGTEQYF TGCGCCAGCAGCTTGGCCCAACTAGCGGGGACCGAGCAGTACTTC TRBV5-1 many TRBJ2-7 TRBD2
CASSPNPNSYNEQFF TGTGCCAGCAGCCCCAATCCAAACTCCTACAATGAGCAGTTCTTC TRBV6-4 few TRBJ2-1 -
CASRRVDSTDTQYF TGTGCCAGCAGAAGAGTAGATAGCACAGATACGCAGTATTTT TRBV28 - TRBJ2-3 -
CASSLYGPGHHYNEQFF TGCGCCAGCAGCCTCTATGGCCCGGGACATCACTACAATGAGCAGTTCTTC TRBV5-1 few TRBJ2-1 -
CASSGRQISNQPQHF TGTGCCAGCTCCGGAAGACAGATTAGCAATCAGCCCCAGCATTTT TRBV18 few TRBJ1-5 -
CASSQGGGRGNYGYTF TGCGCCAGCAGCCAAGGGGGGGGGCGTGGGAACTATGGCTACACCTTC TRBV4-1 many TRBJ1-2 -
CSVAGTGASNGLFF TGCAGCGTGGCCGGGACAGGGGCTTCAAATGGGCTGTTTTTT TRBV29-1 few TRBJ1-4 TRBD1
CASSSAGTGDAETQYF TGTGCCAGCAGCTCGGCCGGGACAGGGGATGCTGAGACCCAGTACTTC TRBV5-6 few TRBJ2-5 TRBD1
CASSGRGVLNEQFF TGTGCCAGCAGCGGGCGGGGGGTCCTTAATGAGCAGTTCTTC TRBV7-4 - TRBJ2-1 TRBD2
CSPRSIAGDLYEQYF TGCAGCCCCCGAAGTATAGCGGGAGACCTCTACGAGCAGTACTTC TRBV20-1 - TRBJ2-7 TRBD2
CASSQETGTTGELFF TGCGCCAGCAGCCAGGAAACAGGGACCACCGGGGAGCTGTTTTTT TRBV4-1 - TRBJ2-2 -
CSVRTASNQPQHF TGCAGCGTTAGGACGGCTAGCAATCAGCCCCAGCATTTT TRBV29-1 - TRBJ1-5 -
CATLFNTEAFF TGTGCCACCCTGTTCAACACTGAAGCTTTCTTT TRBV6-1 few TRBJ1-1 -
CVAWLSGRPNQPQHF TGTGTGGCGTGGCTCTCGGGCAGACCCAATCAGCCCCAGCATTTT TRBV24-1 few TRBJ1-5 -
CASSFGRGRGKPSSTDTQYF TGTGCCAGCAGTTTTGGGAGAGGCAGGGGGAAACCTAGTAGCACAGATACGCAGTATTTT TRBV28 - TRBJ2-3 TRBD1
CSAGLAGPELEQFF TGCAGTGCTGGACTAGCGGGACCCGAATTAGAGCAGTTCTTC TRBV20-1 few TRBJ2-1 TRBD2
CASSLGGGHTNYGYTF TGCGCCAGCAGCTTGGGAGGAGGTCATACTAACTATGGCTACACCTTC TRBV5-1 - TRBJ1-2 -
CASTDPRGTEAFF TGCGCCAGCACGGACCCCAGGGGAACTGAAGCTTTCTTT TRBV10-1 few TRBJ1-1 -
CASSLGGGNEQYF TGTGCCAGCAGTTTAGGCGGCGGGAACGAGCAGTACTTC TRBV28 - TRBJ2-7 -
CASSLETGGSQPQHF TGCGCCAGCAGCTTGGAGACAGGGGGCAGTCAGCCCCAGCATTTT TRBV5-1 - TRBJ1-5 TRBD1